The present TCR beta chain was sequenced within a study of T cells in Graves' hyperthyroidism and ophthalmopathy. Looked up from germline, CDR1 is SGHTA and CDR2 is FQGNSA. The germline V and J ends were trimmed by 5 bases and 2 bases, with 16 bases remaining between them. The CDR3 is 15 residues long. Graves' hyperthyroidism without ophthalmopathy progression within 18 months was termed stable. Clinical symptoms, serum thyroxine and TRAb, thyroid ultrasound and orbital computed tomography were used for the diagnoses. This clonotype showed up many times. No antigen is known for it. Overall study findings and caveats: Clonotypes that were expanded in thyroid above 0.001 mostly appeared in blood too. Model output signaled ophthalmopathy a median approximately 6 months ahead of onset.

Amplified regions were TCR beta CDR3 sequences from RNA transcripts. The HTBI primer set was used in a first-round RT-PCR of the TCR CDR3. TCRdb reprocessed the multiplex PCR reads via MiXCR and lists one record per CDR3 protein. Here the sample spans roughly 700,000 distinct CDR3 sequences, under 45% being singletons. This TCR was sampled from a woman in her thirties or forties with Graves' hyperthyroidism. Input material: blood. The chain employs TRBV7-2 and TRBJ2-7; D might be TRBD1 or TRBD2, each matching 5 bases. The CDR3 protein is CASSGGASGTYEQYF. In DNA, the CDR3 is TGTGCCAGCAGCGGGGGAGCATCAGGGACCTACGAGCAGTACTTC.